The present TCR beta chain was sequenced within a study of CD4+ T cells in melanoma. Broader study findings: CD8+ T cell, macrophage and B cell function reportedly correlated with neoantigen-specific CD4+ T cells. Reportedly, melanoma neoantigen-specific CD4+ T cells showed varied differentiation states.

Here immunoSEQ multiplex PCR was the method, and the copy in TCRdb shows in-frame clones only, minus some. The sample has approximately 15,000 clones, 75% to 90% seen once; the top ten hold about 6.4%. Comment on this clone: The antigen remains unidentified.

Trimming removed 7 bases at V and 3 bases at J, with 13 bases between. Germline CDR1 is SNHLY and CDR2 is FYNNEI. This CDR3 is 14 amino acids long. The sequence derives from a human donor with melanoma. Sequenced sample: cells from a culture (not recorded whether cultured in vitro). V is TRBV2 and J is TRBJ1-5; unclear D gene. The CDR3 is CASTADRFNQPQHF. CDR3 in DNA: TGTGCCAGCACGGCGGACCGGTTCAATCAGCCCCAGCATTTT.